Listed below are T cell receptor beta chains from one sample, sequenced in a study of cytomegalovirus exposure and HLA in healthy donors. Measured with immunoSEQ multiplex PCR; TCRdb has only the in-frame clones, and not every one. The sample lists fewer than 250,000 clones, roughly 80% occurring once. The sequencing sample was made of PBMCs. Source of these receptors: a man under 40 in good health and CMV-seronegative. Both conserved end residues are part of each CDR3. Fields, in order: clone size, V gene, D gene, J gene, CDR3 protein, CDR3 DNA. The D gene is left open where the match is weak. Size is omitted from some rows. Given values are once, few, many or a class for expanded clones.

-	TRBV19	-	TRBJ1-2	CASSLAGVGYTF	TGTGCCAGTAGTCTCGCCGGGGTTGGCTACACCTTC
-	TRBV6-6	-	TRBJ1-1	CASSQDSLNTEAFF	TGTGCCAGCAGTCAGGACAGTCTGAACACTGAAGCTTTCTTT
-	TRBV13	-	TRBJ2-7	CASSLAWPASTDKTYEQYF	TGTGCCAGCAGCTTAGCCTGGCCAGCTAGTACGGACAAAACCTACGAGCAGTACTTC
few	TRBV5-1	TRBD1	TRBJ1-4	CASSAQTGGREKLFF	TGCGCCAGCAGCGCCCAGACAGGGGGTCGTGAAAAACTGTTTTTT
-	TRBV7-8	-	TRBJ2-5	CASSLEGRAETQYF	TGTGCCAGCAGCTTAGAAGGCAGGGCTGAGACCCAGTACTTC
-	TRBV5-1	-	TRBJ2-7	CASSQGVTGQYF	TGCGCCAGCAGCCAGGGTGTTACGGGGCAGTACTTC
-	TRBV18	-	TRBJ1-2	CASSPRAGRYGYTF	TGTGCCAGCTCGCCTAGGGCAGGGCGGTATGGCTACACCTTC
-	TRBV18	TRBD2	TRBJ2-3	CASSLIGLAETDTQYF	TGTGCCAGCTCCCTCATAGGACTAGCTGAGACAGATACGCAGTATTTT
-	TRBV15	TRBD2	TRBJ2-1	CATREGGRYNEQFF	TGTGCCACCCGGGAGGGGGGAAGATACAATGAGCAGTTCTTC
-	TRBV7-9	TRBD1	TRBJ1-6	CASSTWTGHNSPLHF	TGTGCCAGCAGCACGTGGACAGGGCATAATTCACCCCTCCACTTT
few	TRBV5-1	-	TRBJ1-3	CASSLVGQRFSGNTIYF	TGCGCCAGCAGCTTGGTAGGGCAGCGGTTCTCTGGAAACACCATATATTTT
-	TRBV27	-	TRBJ1-2	CASRPGNNYGYTF	TGTGCCAGCCGCCCGGGGAACAACTATGGCTACACCTTC
-	TRBV27	TRBD1	TRBJ1-2	CASSLGQGDGYTF	TGTGCCAGCAGTTTAGGACAGGGAGATGGCTACACCTTC
-	TRBV5-1	TRBD2	TRBJ2-1	CASSDGTSEYNEQFF	TGCGCCAGCAGCGATGGGACTAGCGAGTACAATGAGCAGTTCTTC
few	TRBV4-1	TRBD1	TRBJ2-1	CASSPTRQGAFDEQFF	TGCGCCAGCAGCCCAACTCGACAGGGGGCGTTCGATGAGCAGTTCTTC
-	TRBV11-2	-	TRBJ2-7	CASSPTGAGSREQYF	TGTGCCAGCAGCCCAACAGGGGCGGGGTCCCGCGAGCAGTACTTC
few	TRBV5-1	-	TRBJ1-6	CASSFMRSSYSPLHF	TGCGCCAGCAGCTTTATGCGTTCAAGTTATTCACCCCTCCACTTT
-	TRBV28	-	TRBJ2-5	CASSPPYQETQYF	TGTGCCAGCAGTCCTCCGTACCAAGAGACCCAGTACTTC
-	TRBV6-6	TRBD1	TRBJ2-5	CASTPTGKETQYF	TGTGCCAGCACCCCGACAGGGAAAGAGACCCAGTACTTC
-	TRBV6-5	TRBD1	TRBJ2-7	CASRETGEYEQYF	TGTGCCAGCAGAGAGACAGGGGAATACGAGCAGTACTTC
-	TRBV6-5	-	TRBJ2-2	CASSYSRSPGELFF	TGTGCCAGCAGTTACTCGAGAAGTCCCGGGGAGCTGTTTTTT
-	TRBV29-1	TRBD1	TRBJ2-7	CSVHTGGEQYF	TGCAGCGTTCACACAGGGGGCGAGCAGTACTTC
-	TRBV28	TRBD2	TRBJ2-3	CASSRTSMEQYF	TGTGCCAGCAGTCGGACTAGCATGGAGCAGTATTTT
-	TRBV5-6	TRBD2	TRBJ2-1	CASSNPGGIAGARDNEQFF	TGTGCCAGCAGCAACCCCGGGGGTATAGCGGGGGCCCGTGATAATGAGCAGTTCTTC
-	TRBV10-3	TRBD2	TRBJ2-3	CAISEKGLAGVGDTQYF	TGTGCCATCAGTGAGAAGGGACTAGCGGGGGTAGGAGATACGCAGTATTTT
-	TRBV21-1	-	TRBJ1-6	CATPRGQGSRNSPLHF	TGTGCCACCCCAAGGGGGCAGGGGTCAAGAAATTCACCCCTCCACTTT
-	TRBV28	-	TRBJ1-2	CASNEGGAIVNGYTF	TGTGCCAGCAATGAGGGAGGGGCTATAGTAAATGGCTACACCTTC
-	TRBV28	TRBD1	TRBJ1-5	CASSLGQGWQPQHF	TGTGCCAGCAGTCTCGGACAGGGATGGCAGCCCCAGCATTTT
-	TRBV6-5	-	TRBJ1-5	CASSQDNSNQPQHF	TGTGCCAGCAGTCAGGACAATAGCAATCAGCCCCAGCATTTT
-	TRBV28	TRBD1	TRBJ2-7	CASRGDRTGSYEQYF	TGTGCCAGCAGAGGGGACCGGACAGGGTCCTACGAGCAGTACTTC
-	TRBV9	-	TRBJ1-1	CASSVSVLNTEAFF	TGTGCCAGCAGCGTATCCGTGTTGAACACTGAAGCTTTCTTT
-	TRBV7-2	-	TRBJ1-5	CASSSQRHSNQPQHF	TGTGCCAGCAGCTCCCAGAGACATAGCAATCAGCCCCAGCATTTT
-	TRBV2	-	TRBJ1-2	CASTSDSALRGYTF	TGTGCCAGCACTTCAGACAGTGCCCTTCGGGGCTACACCTTC
-	TRBV7-8	-	TRBJ2-7	CASSHLRGFEPYEQYF	TGTGCCAGCAGCCACCTGAGGGGGTTTGAGCCCTACGAGCAGTACTTC
-	TRBV7-9	TRBD1	TRBJ2-5	CASSLGSWTGQETQYF	TGTGCCAGCAGCTTAGGAAGCTGGACAGGACAAGAGACCCAGTACTTC
-	TRBV2	-	TRBJ1-6	CASSRESGNSPLHF	TGTGCCAGCAGTAGAGAGTCGGGGAATTCACCCCTCCACTTT